The clone carrying this T cell receptor beta chain has more than one count but fewer than ten. Its antigen is as yet unknown. This specimen belongs to a study of T cell repertoires in cytomegalovirus infection. Study details: Indications of both CMV infection and matching HLA type were provided by public TCR beta signatures.

TCRdb redid the calling of the reads with MiXCR, one entry per CDR3 protein. The top ten hold about 10% of the sample, which has 490,000 or so distinct CDR3 sequences, about 11% seen once. The junction had 6 bases not matched to a gene; V was cut back by 1 base and J by 5 bases. CDR1 SQVTM and CDR2 ANQGSEA come from the germline V gene. The CDR3 sequence is 15 residues long. General observations from the study: The ex vivo response showed dominance by HLA-C-restricted CMV-specific TCR beta clonotypes. Cumulative frequency (of public TCR beta family members) identified carriers of CMV plus the relevant HLA.

V usage is TRBV29-1 and J usage is TRBJ1-1, with 11 bases fitting TRBD1. Sequencing was carried out using PBMCs. The origin of this receptor is a human donor in good health (CMV status not recorded). Some clones in this sample may be carry-over from other donors' samples. The CDR3 DNA reads as TGCAGCGTTGAAGCCCGGGGACAGGGGGGGACTGAAGCTTTCTTT. Its translation is CSVEARGQGGTEAFF.